The 30 T cell receptor beta chains reported below all come from one sample, sequenced in a study of CXCR3-negative and CXCR3-positive naive CD8 T cells. UMI-labeled 5' RACE yielded the TRB cDNA libraries. Following a re-call of the 5' RACE reads, TCRdb has one entry per CDR3 protein and lacks DNA. The clone table shows 70,000 to 95,000 distinct CDR3 sequences, with the ten largest holding 1.7%. Material for sequencing was naive CXCR3- CD8+ T cells from blood. The subset is: CD45RO-CCR7+CD27+CD95- naive CD8+ T cells lacking CXCR3 (TNR3-). These receptors were taken from a human donor in good health. Some clones in this sample may be carry-over from other donors' samples.

The chain carries TRBV3-1 and TRBJ2-3. CDR1 is LGHDT, CDR2 YNNKEL, per germline (reference sequence). The CDR3 extends over 14 amino acids. CDR3 protein: CASSQDLDPDTQYF.

V is TRBV29-1 and J is TRBJ2-5; the TRBD1 assignment by TCRdb is unverifiable without DNA. The CDR3 spans 13 residues. Germline V gene sequence: CDR1 SQVTM, CDR2 ANQGSEA. CDR3 in amino acids: CSVEGGYQETQYF.

The V call is TRBV20-1, the J call TRBJ2-3; checking the TCRdb D call of TRBD1 is not possible without DNA. CDR1 is DFQATT and CDR2 is SNEGSKA in the germline V gene (reference sequence). This CDR3 is built from 15 residues. The CDR3 region is CSAPGVAGLTDTQYF.

The CDR3 loop is CASSLEGYTNEQFF. The chain has TRBV5-1 and TRBJ2-1. CDR1 and CDR2 (germline): SGHRS, YFSETQ. CDR3 length: 14 amino acids.

The V gene is TRBV6-2 or TRBV6-3, the J gene TRBJ2-7. CDR3 length: 16 amino acids. Germline loops: CDR1 MNHEY, CDR2 SVGEGT. CDR3 sequence reads: CASSETRTGATYEQYF.

The chain recombines TRBV28 with TRBJ2-3. Looked up from germline, CDR1 is MDHEN and CDR2 is SYDVKM. The CDR3 sequence is 18 residues long. The CDR3 sequence is CASSLEKFSSTSTDTQYF.

This chain joins TRBV4-3 and TRBJ1-1. The V gene's germline CDR1 is LGHNA and CDR2 YSLEER. CDR3 size: 14 residues. CDR3 residues: CASSQAKLNTEAFF.

The chain links TRBV6-6 to TRBJ1-1; there is no DNA to check the TCRdb D call of TRBD1. The CDR3 covers 15 residues. Germline CDR1 is MNHNY and CDR2 is SVGAGI (reference sequence). The CDR3 protein is CASSYTLRRDSEAFF.

The chain links TRBV6-5 to TRBJ2-3; TCRdb gives TRBD1 as the D gene, but with no DNA this cannot be confirmed. The CDR3 covers 14 residues. Germline V gives CDR1 MNHEY, CDR2 SVGAGI. CDR3 amino acids: CASQRDVGTDTQYF.

This CDR3 reads CASSPDGSGQPQHF. The chain links TRBV6-2 or TRBV6-3 to TRBJ1-5; the D call of TRBD1 rests on TCRdb alone, since no DNA is present to check it. Germline V lookup: CDR1 MNHEY, CDR2 SVGEGT. The CDR3 contains 14 residues.

The gene calls are TRBV4-3 and TRBJ2-7; there is no DNA to check the TCRdb D call of TRBD1. The CDR3 length is 13 residues. CDR1 and CDR2 from the germline V gene are LGHNA and YSLEER. The CDR3 loop reads CASSQGVTYEQYF.

V and J are TRBV5-1 and TRBJ2-7; TCRdb picks TRBD1, but there is no DNA to check that call. Per the germline V gene, CDR1 is SGHRS and CDR2 is YFSETQ. This CDR3 has 14 amino acids. The CDR3: CASSLEDRPYEQYF.

This chain joins TRBV7-9 and TRBJ2-5; TCRdb indicates TRBD1, and absent DNA this call remains unverified. Germline V CDR1 and CDR2: SEHNR, FQNEAQ (reference sequence). The CDR3 has 14 amino acids. This chain's CDR3 is CASSLATGQETQYF.

V gene TRBV6-5 combines with J gene TRBJ2-1; absent DNA, TCRdb's TRBD1 call cannot be checked. The CDR3 runs to 18 residues. Germline lookup yields CDR1 MNHEY and CDR2 SVGAGI. CDR3: CASSRQWDLGLLDNEQFF.

The chain links TRBV29-1 to TRBJ2-1; TCRdb calls TRBD2, which cannot be checked without DNA. The CDR3 has 14 residues. CDR1 and CDR2 from the germline V gene are SQVTM and ANQGSEA. CDR3 sequence reads: CSVEVGGGPSEQFF.

The chain combines TRBV25-1 with TRBJ2-1. This CDR3 has 14 amino acids. Germline V CDR1 and CDR2: MGHDK, SYGVNS. CDR3 residues: CASLSGSSYNEQFF.

This chain connects TRBV3-1 to TRBJ2-2; TCRdb proposes TRBD1, but this gene call is untestable without DNA. The germline CDR1 and CDR2 sequences are LGHDT and YNNKEL (reference sequence). This CDR3 contains 15 residues. This CDR3 is CASSKEDRFTGELFF.

This chain joins TRBV29-1 and TRBJ2-1; the TCRdb D gene call, TRBD2, has no DNA to confirm it. Germline CDR1 and CDR2: SQVTM and ANQGSEA. The CDR3 is 15 amino acids. CDR3 loop: CSLVPAGGSYNEQFF.

This CDR3 is CASYPGVGGTEAFF. V gene TRBV7-8 combines with J gene TRBJ1-1; the TCRdb D gene call, TRBD1, has no DNA to confirm it. Germline CDR1 and CDR2: SGHVS and FQNEAQ. The CDR3 contains 14 residues.

The chain joins TRBV7-2 to TRBJ2-7. The length of the CDR3 is 14 residues. Germline CDR1 and CDR2: SGHTA and FQGNSA. Here the CDR3 reads CASSGTGRPYEQYF.

The chain uses TRBV29-1 and TRBJ2-7. The CDR3 consists of 13 residues. Per germline, CDR1 SQVTM and CDR2 ANQGSEA. CDR3 sequence reads: CSVEGETSYEQYF.

V and J are TRBV11-2 and TRBJ2-3. From germline, CDR1 is SGHAT and CDR2 FQNNGV. The CDR3 spans 13 residues. CDR3 protein: CASSEYQADTQYF.

The chain has TRBV7-9 and TRBJ2-5; there is no DNA to check the TCRdb D call of TRBD1. The CDR3 is 14 amino acids. Looked up from germline, CDR1 is SEHNR and CDR2 is FQNEAQ (reference sequence). CDR3 protein: CASSTRDNQETQYF. The complete variable domain, with remaining parts taken from reference TRBV7-9 and TRBJ2-5, reads DTGVSQNPRHKITKRGQNVTFRCDPISEHNRLYWYRQTLGQGPEFLTYFQNEAQLEKSRLLSDRFSAERPKGSFSTLEIQRTEQGDSAMYLCASSTRDNQETQYFGPGTRLLVL.

This chain links TRBV29-1 with TRBJ2-7. Germline V gene lookup returns CDR1 SQVTM and CDR2 ANQGSEA. The CDR3 spans 12 residues. The CDR3 reads CSVVEDASEQYF.

The CDR3 loop reads CASSSGRALETQYF. V and J are TRBV12-3 or TRBV12-4 and TRBJ2-5; TCRdb's D call, TRBD2, is unchecked because there is no DNA. CDR3 length equals 14 residues.

The V gene is TRBV7-6, the J gene TRBJ2-2; TCRdb's D call, TRBD1, is unchecked because there is no DNA. This CDR3 is built from 15 residues. Per germline, CDR1 SGHVS and CDR2 FNYEAQ. CDR3 sequence reads: CASSVTGVSTGELFF.

The V call is TRBV5-5, the J call TRBJ2-5; TCRdb names TRBD1, which stays unverified in the absence of DNA. The CDR3 is 16 residues long. Germline V gene data show CDR1 as SGHKS and CDR2 as YYEKEE (reference sequence). The CDR3 protein is CASSFWDRVKEETQYF.

The gene calls are TRBV29-1 and TRBJ2-5; lacking DNA, the TRBD1 call made by TCRdb goes unchecked. From germline, CDR1 is SQVTM and CDR2 ANQGSEA. The CDR3 spans 14 residues. CDR3 protein: CSVEDGLGVGTQYF.

V is TRBV28 and J is TRBJ2-7; TCRdb's D call of TRBD1 is untestable without DNA. This CDR3 is built from 15 residues. CDR1 and CDR2 (germline): MDHEN, SYDVKM. CDR3 residues: CASRPTDRVAYEQYF.

The J gene is TRBJ1-2, the V gene TRBV29-1; TCRdb's assignment of TRBD1 cannot be checked, as there is no DNA. There are 12 residues in the CDR3. CDR1 SQVTM and CDR2 ANQGSEA come from the germline V gene. The CDR3 protein is CSVRDGVGGYTF.